Below are 15 T cell receptor beta chains sequenced from a single sample in a study of neoadjuvant anti-PD-1 for oral cavity cancer. This table comes from immunoSEQ multiplex PCR, and its TCRdb copy is limited to in-frame clones, with some not included. The top ten clones hold 15% to 20% of a sample with more than 30,000 clones, about 36% of them seen once. Time point here: after neoadjuvant nivolumab, at surgical resection. Here the sequenced sample was tumor tissue, taken after nivolumab (anti-PD-1) treatment. The receptors stem from a person aged 35-79 years with oral cavity squamous cell carcinoma.

This clone was counted many times. The V and J genes are TRBV19 and TRBJ1-2; tentatively, D is TRBD1 (6 bases). V dropped 7 bases and J dropped 6 bases, with 27 bases sitting between them. Germline CDR1 and CDR2: LNHDA and SQIVND (reference sequence). The CDR3 has 17 amino acids. DNA for the CDR3: TGTGCCAGTACCAGGGGTATTGCCAGGGGAGGAAATCATGGCTACACCTTC. The encoded protein is CASTRGIARGGNHGYTF. Full variable domain (rest looked up from reference TRBV19 and TRBJ1-2): DGGITQSPKYLFRKEGQNVTLSCEQNLNHDAMYWYRQDPGQGLRLIYYSQIVNDFQKGDIAEGYSVSREKKESFPLTVTSAQKNPTAFYLCASTRGIARGGNHGYTFGSGTRLTVV.

This sequence joins TRBV5-1 and TRBJ2-1, with TRBD1 matching 9 bases. V lost 2 bases and J lost 5; bases outside the gene matches: 2. The CDR3 runs 14 residues. Germline values: CDR1 SGHRS, CDR2 YFSETQ. CDR3 DNA sequence: TGCGCCAGCAGCTTCCGGGACAGGGACAATGAGCAGTTCTTC. This sequence encodes CASSFRDRDNEQFF. Supplemented by reference TRBV5-1 and TRBJ2-1, the full variable domain reads KAGVTQTPRYLIKTRGQQVTLSCSPISGHRSVSWYQQTPGQGLQFLFEYFSETQRNKGNFPGRFSGRQFSNSRSEMNVSTLELGDSALYLCASSFRDRDNEQFFGPGTRLTVL.

The V gene is TRBV27, the J gene TRBJ2-1; 8 positions match TRBD2. V gave up 4 bases and J gave up 7 bases; unmatched junction bases: 15. This CDR3 spans 17 amino acids. The germline V gene has CDR1 MNHEY and CDR2 SMNVEV (reference sequence). The CDR3 protein is CASSSPWGAGVKNEQFF. CDR3 coding DNA: TGTGCCAGCAGTTCCCCATGGGGAGCGGGAGTTAAAAATGAGCAGTTCTTC.

V usage is TRBV9 and J usage is TRBJ1-1; 9 nucleotides match TRBD1. This CDR3 is built from 15 residues. CDR1 is SGDLS, CDR2 YYNGEE, per germline. V lost 3 bases, J lost 2 bases, and 5 bases stayed unmatched. The CDR3 DNA sequence: TGTGCCAGCAGCGATACAGGGGGCCCAAACACTGAAGCTTTCTTT. Protein product: CASSDTGGPNTEAFF.

This clone was seen a few times. The rearrangement joins TRBV9 to TRBJ2-2, with 11 bases aligning to TRBD1. The CDR3 is 16 amino acids. The germline gives CDR1 SGDLS, CDR2 YYNGEE. The J segment lost 5 bases and the V segment lost 4 bases, leaving 7 bases of the junction unmatched. In DNA, the CDR3 is TGTGCCAGCAGCCCGGGGACAGGGGGTATGACCGGGGAGCTGTTTTTT. Protein product: CASSPGTGGMTGELFF.

The genes are TRBV18 and TRBJ2-5; unclear D gene. Trimming left V 4 bases short and J 4 bases short, with 7 bases between. This CDR3 has 12 residues. Germline V gene data show CDR1 as KGHSH and CDR2 as LQKENI. The CDR3 here is CASSLPLETQYF. The CDR3 coding sequence is TGTGCCAGCTCACTTCCCCTAGAGACCCAGTACTTC. Together with reference TRBV18 and TRBJ2-5, the CDR3 gives the full variable domain: NAGVMQNPRHLVRRRGQEARLRCSPMKGHSHVYWYRQLPEEGLKFMVYLQKENIIDESGMPKERFSAEFPKEGPSILRIQQVVRGDSAAYFCASSLPLETQYFGPGTRLLVL.

The V call is TRBV23-1, the J call TRBJ2-5, with 7 bases fitting TRBD2. TRBV23-1 falls under the ORF class, with uncertain function. V gave up 0 bases and J gave up 2 bases; unmatched junction bases: 6. The CDR3 consists of 16 residues. The DNA of the CDR3 is TGCGCCAGCAGTCAATCAGAGCGGGGAGCACAAGAGACCCAGTACTTC. Translated: CASSQSERGAQETQYF.

With regard to this clone: The conserved phenylalanine or tryptophan is not found at the CDR3 terminus, so this likely reflects a read error. No DNA is shown, since the ends of the CDR3 on it are uncertain; the CDR3 is the one TCRdb lists. This sequence joins TRBV6-1 and TRBJ1-2. The CDR3 contains 11 residues when both ends are counted. The V gene's germline CDR1 is MNHNS and CDR2 SASEGT. Here the CDR3 reads CASSEALARMS.

The gene calls are TRBV5-5 and TRBJ2-5; tentatively, D is TRBD1 (5 bases). Germline V gives CDR1 SGHKS, CDR2 YYEKEE (reference sequence). CDR3 length: 14 residues. Between the trimmed V and J ends, which lost 4 bases and 0 bases, there was a span of 10 bases. DNA for the CDR3: TGTGCCAGCAGCCAGGGCCCTTACCAAGAGACCCAGTACTTC. Translating it yields CASSQGPYQETQYF.

The chain recombines TRBV29-1 with TRBJ2-7; a weak D match, TRBD2 (7 bases). Germline CDR1 and CDR2: SQVTM and ANQGSEA. The CDR3 has 12 residues. Trimming took off 6 bases at V and 5 bases at J, with 14 bases between the two ends. CDR3 in DNA: TGCAGCGTGCAAGGGGGGGGAAACGAGCAGTACTTC. It specifies CSVQGGGNEQYF.

This chain joins TRBV5-1 and TRBJ2-1, with a tentative D call TRBD2 (6 bases). The CDR3 is 12 residues long. V was shortened by 0 bases and J by 10 bases, with 8 bases between the two germline ends. The germline gives CDR1 SGHRS, CDR2 YFSETQ. In DNA, the CDR3 is TGCGCCAGCAGCTTGGCCGCGGGGGAGCAGTTCTTC. Protein product: CASSLAAGEQFF. The full variable domain, in which reference TRBV5-1 and TRBJ2-1 provide the parts outside the CDR3, is KAGVTQTPRYLIKTRGQQVTLSCSPISGHRSVSWYQQTPGQGLQFLFEYFSETQRNKGNFPGRFSGRQFSNSRSEMNVSTLELGDSALYLCASSLAAGEQFFGPGTRLTVL.

This clone turned up a few times. Written as DNA, the CDR3 is TGCGCCAGCAGCTTACAGGGGGCGGGGAGTACTGAAGCTTTCTTT. Protein product: CASSLQGAGSTEAFF. This chain joins TRBV5-1 and TRBJ1-1, with 9 positions matching TRBD1. The junction had 7 bases not matched to a gene; V was cut back by 2 bases and J by 5 bases. This CDR3 spans 15 amino acids. Germline loops: CDR1 SGHRS, CDR2 YFSETQ. Combining the CDR3 with reference TRBV5-1 and TRBJ1-1 gives the whole variable domain KAGVTQTPRYLIKTRGQQVTLSCSPISGHRSVSWYQQTPGQGLQFLFEYFSETQRNKGNFPGRFSGRQFSNSRSEMNVSTLELGDSALYLCASSLQGAGSTEAFFGQGTRLTVV.

The chain combines TRBV15 with TRBJ2-1; D perhaps matches TRBD2 (5 bases). The V and J ends lost 5 bases and 6 bases respectively, with 20 bases between them. There are 16 residues in the CDR3. Germline CDR1 is LNHNV and CDR2 is YYDKDF (reference sequence). CDR3 amino acids: CATSSRAVRGSNEQFF. CDR3 nucleotides: TGTGCCACCAGCTCAAGAGCGGTCAGAGGGAGCAATGAGCAGTTCTTC.

The genes are TRBV30 and TRBJ1-3; D is unclear. Germline CDR1 GTSNPN, CDR2 SVGIG (reference sequence). The CDR3 sequence is 13 residues long. Trimming took 4 bases from V and 4 from J, leaving 11 bases between them. CDR3 nucleotides: TGTGCCTGGATTCGGCAATCGGGAAACACCATATATTTT. It yields the protein CAWIRQSGNTIYF.

V gene TRBV4-2 combines with J gene TRBJ1-5, with unresolved D. The CDR3 has 16 residues. Trimming pared 0 bases from V and 2 bases from J, leaving 11 bases between. Germline CDR1 is LGHNA and CDR2 is YNFKEQ. For the CDR3, the DNA is TGTGCCAGCAGCCAAGATGGCGGACTGGGCAATCAGCCCCAGCATTTT. It specifies CASSQDGGLGNQPQHF.